The 13 T cell receptor beta chains below were found in one sample sequenced in a study of Japanese encephalitis immunity and Zika vaccine responses. For approximately six days, PBMCs labeled with CFSE were cultured with peptide pools at roughly 1 ug/mL each. In TCRdb, the 5' RACE reads were re-called with MiXCR into one record per CDR3 protein. The data hold a few hundred distinct CDR3 sequences, with 3% observed a single time. The material was antigen-activated CD8+ T cells from blood, cultured, obtained during a Zika inactivated vaccine study. The receptor source for this set is an adult man who received an inactivated Zika virus vaccine.

By share, this clonotype counts as medium-sized. This sequence joins TRBV29-1 and TRBJ2-5, with D maybe TRBD1 (6 bases). V shed 0 bases and J shed 4 bases, with 18 bases lying between them. CDR3 length: 16 amino acids. Germline V gives CDR1 SQVTM, CDR2 ANQGSEA. The CDR3 region has the DNA TGCAGCGTTGAAGACCAGGGGCCCGGAGGTGGAGAGACCCAGTACTTC. Translated: CSVEDQGPGGGETQYF.

By frequency in the sample, this clonotype is large. Relative to the germline gene, one junction end is altered; a read error may explain this. V and J are TRBV4-3 and TRBJ1-1; no clear D gene. Germline V lookup: CDR1 LGHNA, CDR2 YSLEER. The length of the CDR3 is 15 residues. CDR3 bases: TGCGCCAGCAGCCAAGATAACCGCGGGAACCCTGAAGCTTTCTTT. Amino acids: CASSQDNRGNPEAFF.

In its sample, this clonotype ranks as large. The V call is TRBV4-3, the J call TRBJ2-1; the match to TRBD2 covers 8 bases. V shed 4 bases and J 0 bases; nucleotides not matched to a gene: 2. This CDR3 has 15 amino acids. Germline loops: CDR1 LGHNA, CDR2 YSLEER. The CDR3 is CASSLSGGSYNEQFF. CDR3 DNA: TGCGCCAGCAGCCTGAGCGGGGGCTCCTACAATGAGCAGTTCTTC.

By share, this clonotype ranks as medium-sized. V usage is TRBV9 and J usage is TRBJ1-2; possible D gene TRBD1, 5 bases. Germline V gene lookup returns CDR1 SGDLS and CDR2 YYNGEE. CDR3 length: 12 amino acids. V lost 5 bases and J 7 bases, leaving 12 bases between the germline ends. The CDR3 nucleotides are TGTGCCAGCAGGGACGGGGGGTTTGGCTACACCTTC. Its protein is CASRDGGFGYTF.

This clonotype is categorized as large. This rearrangement joins TRBV4-3 to TRBJ2-7, with D possibly matching TRBD2 (5 bases). Germline lookup yields CDR1 LGHNA and CDR2 YSLEER. V gave up 5 bases and J gave up 4 bases, with 6 bases separating them. This CDR3 has 11 residues. CDR3 sequence: CASSTGYEQYF. CDR3 nucleotide sequence: TGCGCCAGCAGCACGGGGTACGAGCAGTACTTC.

This clonotype is labeled as medium-sized. The chain links TRBV29-1 to TRBJ2-2; D possibly corresponds to TRBD1 (6 bases). Trimming took 7 bases from V and 6 from J, leaving 15 bases between them. Germline CDR1 and CDR2: SQVTM and ANQGSEA. CDR3 size: 13 residues. The CDR3 loop is CSAPGHKPGELFF. The CDR3 bases are TGCAGCGCCCCGGGACATAAACCCGGGGAGCTGTTTTTT.

This clonotype ranks as large (0.1 to 1%). This chain joins TRBV12-3 or TRBV12-4 and TRBJ2-7; D is possibly TRBD2 (5 bases). This CDR3 is 12 amino acids long. V lost 5 bases to trimming and J lost 4 bases, with 9 bases between them. The CDR3 coding sequence is TGTGCCAGCAGTCCGGGGTGGTACGAGCAGTACTTC. Its protein is CASSPGWYEQYF.

By share, this clonotype ranks as large. The CDR3 DNA reads TGCGCCAGCAGCCTCATAGGACTGTCTGAAGCTTTCTTT. It encodes CASSLIGLSEAFF. V usage is TRBV4-3 and J usage is TRBJ1-1; no firm D call. V lost 4 bases and J 6 bases, leaving 12 bases between the germline ends. Germline lookup yields CDR1 LGHNA and CDR2 YSLEER. This CDR3 comprises 13 residues.

In this sample, this clonotype is large. The chain joins TRBV4-3 to TRBJ1-1, with 7 bases lining up with TRBD1. The germline V gene encodes CDR1 LGHNA and CDR2 YSLEER. The CDR3 runs 12 residues. J gave up 4 bases and V 8 bases, and 4 bases lay outside the gene matches. CDR3 sequence (DNA): TGCGCCAGCTCCGGGGACAGCACTGAAGCTTTCTTT. It translates to CASSGDSTEAFF.

In its sample, this clonotype ranks as large. The chain uses TRBV4-3 and TRBJ1-1; D not resolved. This CDR3 is built from 17 residues. V lost 0 bases, J lost 0 bases, and 14 bases lay in between. In germline, CDR1 is LGHNA, CDR2 YSLEER. In nucleotides, the CDR3 is TGCGCCAGCAGCCAAGAACGAGGGATAGACATGAACACTGAAGCTTTCTTT. Its translation: CASSQERGIDMNTEAFF.

This clonotype is termed medium-sized. The rearrangement uses TRBV4-3 and TRBJ1-4, with TRBD1 matching 8 bases. Germline CDR1 LGHNA, CDR2 YSLEER. There are 14 residues in the CDR3. V lost 4 bases, J lost 4 bases, and 2 bases stayed unmatched. This CDR3 is CASSRTGINEKLFF. Written as DNA, the CDR3 is TGCGCCAGCAGCCGGACAGGGATTAATGAAAAACTGTTTTTT.

This clonotype is categorized as large. The CDR3 reads CASSHPSDGSEAFF. As DNA, the CDR3 is TGCGCCAGCAGCCACCCCTCGGACGGCAGTGAAGCTTTCTTT. The chain couples TRBV4-3 to TRBJ1-1; no clear D gene. The V end was cut by 3 bases, the J end by 7 bases, with 15 bases between. Germline values: CDR1 LGHNA, CDR2 YSLEER. The CDR3 extends over 14 amino acids.

Relative to its sample, this clonotype is large. This CDR3 reads CASSAPGNTEAFF. CDR3 DNA: TGCGCCAGCAGCGCGCCAGGGAACACTGAAGCTTTCTTT. The chain carries TRBV4-3 and TRBJ1-1, with D hard to call. Germline CDR1 and CDR2: LGHNA and YSLEER. Between the trimmed V and J ends, which lost 5 bases and 1 base, there was a span of 8 bases. This CDR3 is built from 13 residues.